This entry lists 30 T cell receptor beta chains sequenced from one sample in a study of CD8+ T cells in alopecia areata. Treatment in this sample: oral pan-JAK inhibitor, 5-10 mg twice daily. Isolated RNA was reverse transcribed into cDNA used as the sequencing template. Generated by immunoSEQ multiplex PCR, the TCRdb table keeps only in-frame clones and is missing some. The sample records around 100,000 clones, about 40% being singletons. The sequences come from CD8+ T cells sorted from blood, collected at week 24, from a patient treated with tofacitinib. The origin of the receptors is a human donor with alopecia areata.

V is TRBV4-1 and J is TRBJ2-5; 7 nucleotides match TRBD2. With V trimmed by 1 base and J by 4 bases, 6 bases remained unmatched. In germline, CDR1 is MGHRA, CDR2 YSYEKL. This CDR3 is built from 15 residues. The CDR3: CASSQVAGDGETQYF. CDR3 bases: TGCGCCAGCAGCCAAGTTGCGGGGGACGGAGAGACCCAGTACTTC.

This clone was detected only a few times. The chain is built from TRBV19 and TRBJ1-1; D is undetermined. Per germline, CDR1 LNHDA and CDR2 SQIVND (reference sequence). The V gene lost 7 bases and the J gene lost 4 bases, with 13 bases spanning the gap. This CDR3 has 13 amino acids. The CDR3 DNA reads as TGTGCCAGTAACCCCCTGGGTGGCACTGAAGCTTTCTTT. Its translation: CASNPLGGTEAFF.

J is TRBJ2-1 and V is TRBV27; 9 nucleotides match TRBD2. The CDR3 consists of 16 residues. Trimming removed 1 base from V and 5 bases from J; junction bases left unmatched: 6. CDR1 and CDR2 from the germline V gene are MNHEY and SMNVEV (reference sequence). CDR3 coding DNA: TGTGCCAGCAGTTTATTGGTTCGCGGGAGGGACAATGAGCAGTTCTTC. Its protein product is CASSLLVRGRDNEQFF.

This clone came up a few times. The V and J genes are TRBV4-1 and TRBJ2-7; 7 bases are shared with TRBD1. CDR1 is MGHRA, CDR2 YSYEKL, per germline. The CDR3 spans 14 residues. J was trimmed by 6 bases and V by 0 bases; bases with no gene match: 5. The CDR3 nucleotides read TGCGCCAGCAGCCAAGAGGCAGGGGGTGTCGAGCAGTACTTC. Translation gives CASSQEAGGVEQYF.

With regard to this clone: Other DNA sequences from this sample encode an identical CDR3 as well. This chain links TRBV27 with TRBJ2-5; D ambiguous. CDR3 length equals 11 residues. Germline V lookup: CDR1 MNHEY, CDR2 SMNVEV (reference sequence). Trimming left V 2 bases short and J 5 bases short, with 3 bases between. The CDR3 loop reads CASSLGETQYF. The CDR3, as DNA: TGTGCCAGCAGTTTAGGGGAGACCCAGTACTTC.

The gene calls are TRBV10-3 and TRBJ1-3, with 9 positions matching TRBD1. Germline V gene sequence: CDR1 ENHRY, CDR2 SYGVKD. After removal of 5 bases from V and 2 bases from J, the junction contained 4 bases not matched to a gene. The CDR3 consists of 15 residues. CDR3 protein: CAISRTGVAGNTIYF. In nucleotides, the CDR3 is TGTGCCATCAGTAGGACAGGGGTGGCTGGAAACACCATATATTTT.

This chain uses TRBV2 with TRBJ1-4; tentative D call: TRBD1 (5 bases). Germline lookup yields CDR1 SNHLY and CDR2 FYNNEI. V gave up 7 bases and J gave up 7 bases, with 16 bases separating them. This CDR3 comprises 14 residues. CDR3 loop: CASMMRGRGEKLFF. In DNA, the CDR3 is TGTGCCAGCATGATGAGGGGAAGAGGTGAAAAACTGTTTTTT.

This clone has a handful of counts. V gene TRBV27 combines with J gene TRBJ2-7; the D gene is possibly TRBD2 (6 bases). CDR1 is MNHEY, CDR2 SMNVEV, per germline (reference sequence). The CDR3 sequence is 14 residues long. V shed 1 base and J shed 3 bases, with 10 bases lying between them. The CDR3: CASSLFRENYEQYF. CDR3 in DNA: TGTGCCAGCAGTTTATTCCGGGAGAACTACGAGCAGTACTTC.

The J gene is TRBJ2-1, the V gene TRBV11-2; a weak D match, TRBD2 (5 bases). Germline V lookup: CDR1 SGHAT, CDR2 FQNNGV. V was pared by 0 bases and J by 6 bases, with 9 bases between. The CDR3 extends over 14 amino acids. The CDR3 region is CASSLELVVNEQFF. As DNA, the CDR3 is TGTGCCAGCAGCTTAGAACTAGTCGTCAATGAGCAGTTCTTC.

V is TRBV10-2 and J is TRBJ1-1, with TRBD1 matching over 7 bases. This CDR3 contains 14 residues. Per germline, CDR1 WSHSY and CDR2 SAAADI. Trimming cost V 6 bases and J 0 bases; bases outside gene matches: 4. The CDR3 loop is CASRGQVLNTEAFF. For the CDR3, the DNA is TGCGCCAGCAGAGGACAGGTATTGAACACTGAAGCTTTCTTT.

The V call is TRBV5-1, the J call TRBJ1-2; D unclear. This CDR3 contains 17 residues. The V end was cut by 2 bases, the J end by 4 bases, with 21 bases between. The germline V gene has CDR1 SGHRS and CDR2 YFSETQ. The CDR3, as DNA: TGCGCCAGCAGCTTAAGCCACCGGGAGGCCTCTTTCTATGGCTACACCTTC. Translating gives CASSLSHREASFYGYTF.

The chain combines TRBV5-6 with TRBJ2-5; D possibly corresponds to TRBD2 (5 bases). V lost 0 bases to trimming and J lost 0 bases, with 9 bases between them. Germline CDR1 is SGHDT and CDR2 is YYEEEE. This CDR3 region has 15 residues. CDR3 residues: CASSLVRDNQETQYF. The CDR3 region has the DNA TGTGCCAGCAGCTTGGTCCGGGATAACCAAGAGACCCAGTACTTC.

The chain joins TRBV11-3 to TRBJ2-5; TRBD2 matches 7 bases. The germline gives CDR1 SGHNT, CDR2 YENEEA. Trimming took 3 bases from V and 2 from J; bases not matched to a gene: 6. This CDR3 is built from 15 residues. The CDR3 nucleotides are TGTGCCAGCAGCTTTGGCGTGGGGGGGCAAGAGACCCAGTACTTC. Amino acid sequence: CASSFGVGGQETQYF.

The J gene is TRBJ2-7, the V gene TRBV29-1; TRBD2 is a possible D gene (5 bases). The germline CDR1 and CDR2 sequences are SQVTM and ANQGSEA. Trimming removed 7 bases at V and 4 bases at J, with 17 bases between. The CDR3 sequence is 13 residues long. CDR3 sequence (DNA): TGCAGCGGTAGAATGGGGAGTGGGTACGAGCAGTACTTC. Translated: CSGRMGSGYEQYF.

The gene calls are TRBV7-9 and TRBJ2-2; no clear D. Between the trimmed V and J ends, which lost 8 bases and 3 bases, there was a span of 1 base. The CDR3 has 10 amino acids. Germline CDR1 and CDR2: SEHNR and FQNEAQ (reference sequence). For the CDR3, the DNA is TGTGCCAGCGACACCGGGGAGCTGTTTTTT. It is translated as CASDTGELFF.

The chain couples TRBV5-6 to TRBJ1-5, with a tentative D call TRBD1 (5 bases). Trimming took off 1 base at V and 2 bases at J, with 13 bases between the two ends. The CDR3 sequence is 16 residues long. Looked up from germline, CDR1 is SGHDT and CDR2 is YYEEEE. CDR3 sequence (DNA): TGTGCCAGCAGCTTGAGGAGGAGGGGTGGCAATCAGCCCCAGCATTTT. This codes for CASSLRRRGGNQPQHF.

Turning to this clone: Other DNA sequences of this sample code for an identical CDR3. This chain connects TRBV4-2 to TRBJ1-5; D gene ambiguous. Germline CDR1 reads LGHNA; CDR2 reads YNFKEQ. V was pared by 0 bases and J by 0 bases, with 6 bases between. This CDR3 comprises 15 residues. The CDR3 loop is CASSQEGNSNQPQHF. In nucleotides, the CDR3 is TGTGCCAGCAGCCAAGAGGGTAATAGCAATCAGCCCCAGCATTTT.

The V call is TRBV2, the J call TRBJ2-1; 7 bases fit TRBD2. The CDR3 is 14 residues long. Trimming at V came to 3 bases and at J to 4 bases, leaving 3 bases not matched to a gene. Germline CDR1 is SNHLY and CDR2 is FYNNEI. CDR3: CASSDWEGYNEQFF. CDR3 coding DNA: TGTGCCAGCAGTGATTGGGAGGGATACAATGAGCAGTTCTTC. Based on the CDR3 plus reference TRBV2 and TRBJ2-1, the full variable domain is EPEVTQTPSHQVTQMGQEVILRCVPISNHLYFYWYRQILGQKVEFLVSFYNNEISEKSEIFDDQFSVERPDGSNFTLKIRSTKLEDSAMYFCASSDWEGYNEQFFGPGTRLTVL.

V usage is TRBV30 and J usage is TRBJ2-1; no clear D. V gave up 2 bases and J gave up 8 bases, with 13 bases separating them. Germline V CDR1 and CDR2: GTSNPN, SVGIG (reference sequence). The CDR3 covers 13 residues. The CDR3 loop reads CAWSLGSRDEQFF. The CDR3 region has the DNA TGTGCCTGGAGTCTGGGGTCCAGAGATGAGCAGTTCTTC.

The CDR3 bases are TGTGCCAGCAGCGCAGGAAGTTCTGCGTCCTACGAGCAGTACTTC. Amino acids: CASSAGSSASYEQYF. This chain uses TRBV9 with TRBJ2-7; D is uncertain. Germline V gene data show CDR1 as SGDLS and CDR2 as YYNGEE. This CDR3 is built from 15 residues. Deletions cut 3 bases from V and 1 base from J, with 14 bases between.

Note on this clone: At the DNA level, this CDR3 is encoded by other sequences in the same sample as well. This chain links TRBV27 with TRBJ2-7; D ambiguous. Trimming stripped 6 bases from V and 7 bases from J, with 13 bases between. Germline CDR1 and CDR2: MNHEY and SMNVEV (reference sequence). The CDR3 spans 12 residues. CDR3 region: CASSSLGREQYF. The CDR3, as DNA: TGTGCCAGCAGCTCCCTCGGTAGGGAGCAGTACTTC.

In its sample, this clone was seen a few times. The same CDR3 also results from other DNA sequences found in this sample. The rearrangement links TRBV7-9 to TRBJ1-1, with a possible D match to TRBD1 (6 bases). This CDR3 is built from 13 residues. V was cut by 1 base and J by 5 bases, with 8 bases left in between. Germline values: CDR1 SEHNR, CDR2 FQNEAQ (reference sequence). The CDR3 DNA sequence: TGTGCCAGCAGCTTAGGGGGGGCGACTGAAGCTTTCTTT. Its translation: CASSLGGATEAFF.

In its sample, this clone was seen a few times. The chain employs TRBV5-1 and TRBJ1-3, with D maybe TRBD1 (5 bases). The CDR3 runs 14 residues. The V and J ends lost 4 bases and 3 bases respectively, with 11 bases between them. The germline V gene encodes CDR1 SGHRS and CDR2 YFSETQ. This chain's CDR3 is CASSSGTRGNTIYF. CDR3 sequence (DNA): TGCGCCAGCAGCAGCGGGACTCGTGGAAACACCATATATTTT.

This clone has just a few counts. The chain is built from TRBV21-1 and TRBJ2-4; TRBD1 is taken as the D call from the table, unchecked against the DNA. TRBV21-1 constitutes a pseudogene. The CDR3 is 13 amino acids. The CDR3 nucleotides read TGTGCCAGCAAGGGGTTTGTGAAAAACATTCAGTACTTC. This translates into CASKGFVKNIQYF.

This clone was seen a few times. The rearrangement uses TRBV29-1 and TRBJ2-7; D unclear. Trimming pared 6 bases from V and 3 bases from J, leaving 12 bases between. Germline V gene sequence: CDR1 SQVTM, CDR2 ANQGSEA. The CDR3 has 12 amino acids. The CDR3 spells CSVGSFGYEQYF. For the CDR3, the DNA is TGCAGCGTAGGAAGCTTCGGCTACGAGCAGTACTTC.

The chain has TRBV5-1 and TRBJ2-1; D is perhaps TRBD1 (5 bases). Germline CDR1 is SGHRS and CDR2 is YFSETQ. Trimming left V 3 bases short and J 2 bases short, with 9 bases between. The CDR3 has 14 amino acids. The CDR3 DNA reads as TGCGCCAGCAGCTCCCAGGGCACCTACAATGAGCAGTTCTTC. Translated, it gives CASSSQGTYNEQFF.

This clone was picked up one time. The rearrangement uses TRBV9 and TRBJ2-2; D ambiguous. Trimming took off 3 bases at V and 5 bases at J, with 8 bases between the two ends. The germline V gene encodes CDR1 SGDLS and CDR2 YYNGEE. The length of the CDR3 is 13 residues. CDR3 region: CASSARLTGELFF. The CDR3 DNA sequence: TGTGCCAGCAGCGCGAGACTTACCGGGGAGCTGTTTTTT.

The chain recombines TRBV19 with TRBJ2-7; 7 bases are shared with TRBD2. CDR1 is LNHDA, CDR2 SQIVND, per germline (reference sequence). With 3 bases clipped from V and 2 bases from J, the junction kept 7 bases outside the gene matches. This CDR3 has 15 residues. This CDR3 reads CASSIPLADTYEQYF. Here the CDR3 DNA reads TGTGCCAGTAGTATCCCTCTAGCGGATACCTACGAGCAGTACTTC.

This clone was detected a few times. J is TRBJ1-5 and V is TRBV19; D uncertain. Trimming cost V 1 base and J 5 bases, with 15 bases left between them. Looked up from germline, CDR1 is LNHDA and CDR2 is SQIVND (reference sequence). The CDR3 totals 16 residues. In nucleotides, the CDR3 is TGTGCCAGTAGTATAGTGAGGGAAAAGAGGGATCAGCCCCAGCATTTT. It yields the protein CASSIVREKRDQPQHF.

The rearrangement joins TRBV29-1 to TRBJ1-4; 9 nucleotides line up with TRBD1. V gave up 6 bases and J gave up 6 bases; unmatched junction bases: 2. Germline V gene sequence: CDR1 SQVTM, CDR2 ANQGSEA. The CDR3 loop spans 12 amino acids. CDR3 DNA sequence: TGCAGCGTCCGACAGGGGGATGAAAAACTGTTTTTT. It specifies CSVRQGDEKLFF.